This TCR beta chain was recovered during a study of blood T cells in healthy people across ages. Overall study context: Every two T cells gave about one barcoded beta molecule via template switching. Study observations and caveats: The study regarded diversity estimates from one million T cells as underestimates. Researchers report that TCR beta diversity correlated strongly with naive T cell percentage.

The CDR3 is 14 amino acids. Germline CDR1 MNHNS, CDR2 SASEGT. Then a second PCR, running about 6 to 12 cycles, was carried out with a sample-barcoded 5' primer and a J-beta primer mix. MiXCR, applied by TCRdb to the 5' RACE reads, yields one record per CDR3 protein. The sample has 550,000 to 650,000 distinct CDR3 sequences, approximately 30% seen once. Remarks on this clonotype: Its antigen is not identified. One end of the junction varies from germline; a read error may be responsible.

The gene calls are TRBV6-1 and TRBJ2-7; 7 nucleotides agree with TRBD1. This receptor was taken from a woman over 75 in good health. Source material: blood. The CDR3 here is CASRGTVSSHEQYF. For the CDR3, the DNA is TGTGCCAGCAGGGGGACAGTGAGCTCCCACGAGCAGTACTTC.